This TCR beta chain was profiled in a study of beta chain features in type 1 diabetes. The CDR3 is 14 residues long. Germline CDR1 SGHAT, CDR2 FQNNGV. Germline trimming cut 5 bases from V and 4 bases from J; bases unmatched to any gene: 6. Donors underwent one heparinised blood draw, about 120 mL on average. cDNA synthesis used the whole RNA isolate, giving expressed TCRB sequences. Sequenced naive, central memory and regulatory T cell samples produced an average of about 3.7 million reads. Clones were sequenced by immunoSEQ multiplex PCR, and TCRdb holds only the in-frame ones, with some missing. The sample shows more than 120,000 clones, roughly a tenth of them seen only once. About this clone: Antigen: not known.

Regarding the study as a whole: The cDNA sequencing approach could over-represent high-TCR-expressing cells.

Sequenced input: naive CD4+ T cells from blood. This receptor was identified in a young man in good health. The chain has TRBV11-2 and TRBJ2-3, with 7 bases that match TRBD1. DNA of the CDR3: TGTGCCAGCAGCGCCGGGACAGTTGCAGATACGCAGTATTTT. Translated, it gives CASSAGTVADTQYF.